Below are 20 T cell receptor beta chains sequenced from a single sample in a study of CD8+ T cells in alopecia areata (dated by TCRdb to 2016 to 2019). The method behind the library was the immunoSEQ multiplex PCR assay. To provide template for TCR sequencing, every sample had RNA extracted and reverse transcribed into cDNA. TCRdb holds this immuneACCESS table with in-frame rearrangements only. Some clones are missing; in checked studies, unresolved V genes explain under half, and the rest has no known cause. In this sample the table shows around 180,000 clones, roughly 70% of which occur a single time. The top ten hold 1.3% of the sample. Read against the paper, the sample's treatment or condition label means: oral pan-JAK inhibitor, 5-10 mg twice daily. This specimen was CD4+ T cells sorted from blood, taken at approximately week 49, from a patient treated with tofacitinib. The receptors were sampled from a human donor with alopecia areata.

The sample holds a few counts of this clone. This chain links TRBV28 with TRBJ2-7; 7 bases line up with TRBD2. The CDR3 runs to 13 residues. In germline, CDR1 is MDHEN, CDR2 SYDVKM. Losses at the gene ends were 8 bases for V and 3 bases for J; bases not matched to a gene: 7. The CDR3 DNA is TGTGCCAGCGAGCTGGCGGGGGACTACGAGCAGTACTTC. Translating it yields CASELAGDYEQYF.

The table lists this clone with a few counts. The chain uses TRBV6-5 and TRBJ1-6; D unclear. V was cut by 2 bases and J by 9 bases, with 5 bases left in between. The CDR3 contains 12 residues. The germline CDR1 and CDR2 sequences are MNHEY and SVGAGI. The CDR3 loop is CASSYGPSPLHF. CDR3 bases: TGTGCCAGCAGTTACGGGCCTTCACCCCTCCACTTT.

As DNA, the CDR3 is TGTGCCAGCAGCGGCTCCTCACGGGGGCGGGCGTCCTACAATGAGCAGTTCTTC. It encodes CASSGSSRGRASYNEQFF. V and J are TRBV2 and TRBJ2-1, with D perhaps matching TRBD1 or TRBD2 (6 bases each). This CDR3 has 18 amino acids. Germline V gene sequence: CDR1 SNHLY, CDR2 FYNNEI. Trimming took off 6 bases at V and 1 base at J, with 22 bases between the two ends. The whole variable domain, filled in from reference TRBV2 and TRBJ2-1, reads EPEVTQTPSHQVTQMGQEVILRCVPISNHLYFYWYRQILGQKVEFLVSFYNNEISEKSEIFDDQFSVERPDGSNFTLKIRSTKLEDSAMYFCASSGSSRGRASYNEQFFGPGTRLTVL.

The chain employs TRBV30 and TRBJ1-3; D gene ambiguous. Trimming pared 4 bases from V and 4 bases from J, leaving 11 bases between. The germline V gene encodes CDR1 GTSNPN and CDR2 SVGIG (reference sequence). The CDR3 consists of 13 residues. In nucleotides, the CDR3 is TGTGCCTGGATCGACCGAGGAGGAAACACCATATATTTT. Its protein product is CAWIDRGGNTIYF.

This clone was seen a few times. The genes are TRBV5-1 and TRBJ2-2; D ambiguous. V was shortened by 4 bases and J by 6 bases, with 10 bases between the two germline ends. Germline assignment: CDR1 SGHRS and CDR2 YFSETQ. The CDR3 has 13 residues. The CDR3 spells CASSLQAAGELFF. In DNA form, the CDR3 reads TGCGCCAGCAGCCTGCAGGCGGCCGGGGAGCTGTTTTTT.

The chain links TRBV18 to TRBJ2-7; D perhaps matches TRBD1 (6 bases). Germline CDR1 KGHSH, CDR2 LQKENI. Trimming took 6 bases from V and 6 from J, leaving 18 bases between them. The CDR3 loop spans 14 amino acids. The CDR3 sequence: CASSPSGAFLEQYF. DNA of the CDR3: TGTGCCAGCTCCCCGTCAGGGGCCTTCCTCGAGCAGTACTTC.

The chain couples TRBV30 to TRBJ1-1; 11 bases agree with TRBD1. Looked up from germline, CDR1 is GTSNPN and CDR2 is SVGIG (reference sequence). This CDR3 is 16 amino acids long. With V trimmed by 0 bases and J by 5 bases, 8 bases remained unmatched. The CDR3 nucleotides read TGTGCCTGGAGTGTTGGGACAGGGGGTAGAAAAACTGAAGCTTTCTTT. Amino acids: CAWSVGTGGRKTEAFF.

The chain is built from TRBV28 and TRBJ2-2, with D maybe TRBD1 (5 bases). V lost 4 bases and J 4 bases, leaving 19 bases between the germline ends. CDR1 MDHEN and CDR2 SYDVKM come from the germline V gene. This CDR3 is 17 amino acids long. The CDR3 DNA follows: TGTGCCAGCAGTTACGTCGAGGTGCCCAGGGTCACCGGGGAGCTGTTTTTT. It specifies CASSYVEVPRVTGELFF.

V and J are TRBV15 and TRBJ1-2; D remains ambiguous. The CDR3 runs 12 residues. The V gene lost 0 bases and the J gene lost 4 bases, with 3 bases spanning the gap. The V gene's germline CDR1 is LNHNV and CDR2 YYDKDF (reference sequence). The CDR3 here is CATSRDGYGYTF. In DNA form, the CDR3 reads TGTGCCACCAGCAGAGATGGCTATGGCTACACCTTC.

This clone has a count of ten or more. The J gene is TRBJ2-6, the V gene TRBV2, with D unclear. The CDR3 runs to 13 residues. V was pared by 4 bases and J by 2 bases, with 3 bases between. The V gene's germline CDR1 is SNHLY and CDR2 FYNNEI. The CDR3 DNA is TGTGCCAGCAGTGGGGCTGGGGCCAACGTCCTGACTTTC. Residues: CASSGAGANVLTF.

The genes are TRBV12-5 and TRBJ1-1; tentative D call: TRBD1 (5 bases). The CDR3 runs to 16 residues. V lost 2 bases to trimming and J lost 3 bases, with 16 bases between them. Germline assignment: CDR1 LGHNT and CDR2 FRNRAP. The CDR3 is CASGLNHRQFDTEAFF. In DNA, the CDR3 is TGTGCTAGTGGTTTGAACCACAGGCAGTTCGACACTGAAGCTTTCTTT.

V usage is TRBV2 and J usage is TRBJ2-6; no reliable D call. The V gene lost 3 bases and the J gene lost 0 bases, with 6 bases spanning the gap. The CDR3 sequence is 15 residues long. Germline CDR1 is SNHLY and CDR2 is FYNNEI. In DNA form, the CDR3 reads TGTGCCAGCAGTGAGGAAGCCTCTGGGGCCAACGTCCTGACTTTC. Translation: CASSEEASGANVLTF.

This sequence joins TRBV27 and TRBJ1-1, with 9 positions matching TRBD1. The CDR3 consists of 15 residues. The ends lost 4 bases at V and 5 bases at J; junction bases unmatched: 8. Germline lookup yields CDR1 MNHEY and CDR2 SMNVEV (reference sequence). CDR3 loop: CASSSSGQGGTEAFF. The CDR3 bases are TGTGCCAGCAGTTCCTCGGGACAGGGAGGTACTGAAGCTTTCTTT.

The chain employs TRBV29-1 and TRBJ1-2; 7 nucleotides match TRBD1. The CDR3 extends over 12 amino acids. J gave up 6 bases and V 5 bases, and 6 bases lay outside the gene matches. The V gene's germline CDR1 is SQVTM and CDR2 ANQGSEA. CDR3 DNA sequence: TGCAGCGTTAATGACAGGGAGAATGGCTACACCTTC. Protein: CSVNDRENGYTF.

This chain joins TRBV30 and TRBJ2-7, with D possibly being TRBD2 (6 bases). The CDR3 contains 11 residues. The germline gives CDR1 GTSNPN, CDR2 SVGIG (reference sequence). With 7 bases removed from V and 8 bases from J, the gap between germline ends came to 15 bases. This CDR3 is CASQEGLKQYF. CDR3 sequence (DNA): TGTGCCTCGCAGGAGGGACTTAAGCAGTACTTC.

The rearrangement links TRBV7-8 to TRBJ2-1, with TRBD2 identical over 8 bases. Germline loops: CDR1 SGHVS, CDR2 FQNEAQ. The CDR3 sequence is 16 residues long. J was trimmed by 8 bases and V by 3 bases; bases with no gene match: 12. This chain's CDR3 is CASSFGTRGLGDEQFF. The CDR3 nucleotides are TGTGCCAGCAGCTTCGGGACTAGAGGACTAGGCGATGAGCAGTTCTTC.

The chain uses TRBV5-4 and TRBJ2-3; D is possibly TRBD2 (5 bases). Trimming left V 4 bases short and J 0 bases short, with 12 bases between. The CDR3 totals 15 residues. Germline V gives CDR1 SGHNT, CDR2 YYREEE (reference sequence). In DNA, the CDR3 is TGTGCCAGCAGCCGTAGCGCGGCTAGCACAGATACGCAGTATTTT. This sequence encodes CASSRSAASTDTQYF. Full variable domain (remainder filled in from reference TRBV5-4 and TRBJ2-3): ETGVTQSPTHLIKTRGQQVTLRCSSQSGHNTVSWYQQALGQGPQFIFQYYREEENGRGNFPPRFSGLQFPNYSSELNVNALELDDSALYLCASSRSAASTDTQYFGPGTRLTVL.

The chain combines TRBV11-2 with TRBJ2-7, with D possibly being TRBD1 or TRBD2 (5 bases each). CDR3 length equals 13 residues. The V gene lost 2 bases and the J gene lost 6 bases, with 11 bases spanning the gap. Germline V lookup: CDR1 SGHAT, CDR2 FQNNGV. Here the CDR3 reads CASSLLRGSEQYF. For the CDR3, the DNA is TGTGCCAGCAGCTTATTGAGGGGCTCCGAGCAGTACTTC.

This chain links TRBV7-9 with TRBJ2-3; D is undetermined. CDR1 and CDR2 from the germline V gene are SEHNR and FQNEAQ (reference sequence). Trimming left V 6 bases short and J 0 bases short, with 10 bases between. This CDR3 region has 14 residues. CDR3 protein: CASSRPLSTDTQYF. The DNA for the CDR3 is TGTGCCAGCAGTCGCCCCCTGAGCACAGATACGCAGTATTTT.

The V and J genes are TRBV6-5 and TRBJ2-7; 11 nucleotides line up with TRBD2. Germline-derived CDR1 and CDR2 are MNHEY and SVGAGI. Losses at the gene ends were 5 bases for V and 2 bases for J; bases not matched to a gene: 5. The CDR3 spans 15 residues. CDR3 bases: TGTGCCAGCAGTAGACTAGCGGGGAGCACCTACGAGCAGTACTTC. It codes for CASSRLAGSTYEQYF.